This T cell receptor beta chain was sequenced for a study of blood T cell repertoires in COVID-19. V lost 0 bases, J lost 10 bases, and 16 bases lay in between. The germline V gene has CDR1 LGHDT and CDR2 YNNKEL (reference sequence). CDR3 length: 16 residues. The assay was immunoSEQ multiplex PCR, and TCRdb's table has in-frame clones only and misses some. The sample yields 180,000 or so clones, approximately 80% seen once. The sequence was collected from a man aged 55-75 years who had been exposed to COVID-19. The V and J genes are TRBV3-1 (or the pseudogene TRBV3-2) and TRBJ1-6; possibly TRBD1 for D (5 bases). Material for sequencing was PBMCs or T cells enriched from blood (not recorded which). DNA for the CDR3: TGTGCCAGCAGCCAAGAGAACACGGCAGGGCGGTCACCCCTCCACTTT. It is translated as CASSQENTAGRSPLHF.